Listed here are 19 T cell receptor beta chains from one sample, sequenced in a study of cytomegalovirus exposure and HLA in healthy donors. 13 Jbeta primers and 60 Vbeta primers were used for the PCR. TCRdb's copy holds only in-frame clones and misses some; the assay was immunoSEQ multiplex PCR. Of roughly 240,000 clones listed, 80% to 90% are singletons. Sequences were obtained from PBMCs. These receptors originate from a girl aged 2 to 10 in good health and CMV-seronegative.

This sequence joins TRBV7-3 and TRBJ1-2; a possible D gene is TRBD1 (6 bases). Germline-derived CDR1 and CDR2 are SGHTA and FQGTGA. V lost 0 bases, J lost 6 bases, and 14 bases lay in between. The CDR3 consists of 15 residues. The chain's CDR3 is CASSLTSRGRDGYTF. DNA for the CDR3: TGTGCCAGCAGCTTAACGTCCAGGGGCAGGGATGGCTACACCTTC.

The chain links TRBV9 to TRBJ2-7; the match to TRBD1 covers 9 bases. The V segment lost 2 bases and the J segment 5 bases; nucleotides outside the gene matches: 5. The germline V gene has CDR1 SGDLS and CDR2 YYNGEE. CDR3 size: 14 residues. The CDR3 DNA reads TGTGCCAGCAGCGTGGACAGGGGAGTAGACGAGCAGTACTTC. As protein: CASSVDRGVDEQYF. Drawing the rest from reference TRBV9 and TRBJ2-7, the complete variable domain is DSGVTQTPKHLITATGQRVTLRCSPRSGDLSVYWYQQSLDQGLQFLIQYYNGEERAKGNILERFSAQQFPDLHSELNLSSLELGDSALYFCASSVDRGVDEQYFGPGTRLTVT.

The genes are TRBV6-6 and TRBJ1-2, with TRBD1 matching over 10 bases. CDR1 and CDR2 (germline): MNHNY, SVGAGI (reference sequence). There are 15 residues in the CDR3. After removal of 7 bases from V and 5 bases from J, the junction contained 10 bases not matched to a gene. The CDR3 sequence: CASNSSPGQGYGYTF. In DNA form, the CDR3 reads TGTGCCAGCAATTCTTCTCCGGGACAGGGGTATGGCTACACCTTC.

The chain is built from TRBV2 and TRBJ1-2; a possible D gene is TRBD1 (5 bases). The CDR3 length is 13 residues. With 5 bases removed from V and 7 bases from J, the gap between germline ends came to 14 bases. Germline V gene sequence: CDR1 SNHLY, CDR2 FYNNEI. CDR3 in DNA: TGTGCCAGCAGTAGGGGTCCCGCGGCTGGCTACACCTTC. Translation gives CASSRGPAAGYTF. The whole variable domain, filled in from reference TRBV2 and TRBJ1-2, reads EPEVTQTPSHQVTQMGQEVILRCVPISNHLYFYWYRQILGQKVEFLVSFYNNEISEKSEIFDDQFSVERPDGSNFTLKIRSTKLEDSAMYFCASSRGPAAGYTFGSGTRLTVV.

This clone showed up just a few times. The rearrangement links TRBV7-9 to TRBJ1-2; D remains unclear. The CDR3 extends over 12 amino acids. V dropped 5 bases and J dropped 4 bases, with 8 bases sitting between them. Germline CDR1 reads SEHNR; CDR2 reads FQNEAQ (reference sequence). CDR3 sequence: CASSPGGYGYTF. CDR3 coding DNA: TGTGCCAGCAGCCCCGGCGGCTATGGCTACACCTTC.

The rearrangement joins TRBV9 to TRBJ2-5; 7 bases are a match to TRBD1. This CDR3 comprises 16 residues. The V segment lost 3 bases and the J segment 0 bases; nucleotides outside the gene matches: 8. Germline-derived CDR1 and CDR2 are SGDLS and YYNGEE. The CDR3 sequence is CASSGGLTGDQETQYF. The CDR3 nucleotides read TGTGCCAGCAGCGGAGGCCTTACAGGGGACCAAGAGACCCAGTACTTC.

The chain uses TRBV29-1 and TRBJ1-4; a weak D match, TRBD1 (6 bases). The germline CDR1 and CDR2 sequences are SQVTM and ANQGSEA. The CDR3 is 14 residues long. Trimming removed 4 bases at V and 5 bases at J, with 14 bases between. The CDR3 DNA is TGCAGCGTTGGGTTTGGGCAGGGGAATGAAAAACTGTTTTTT. Its translation: CSVGFGQGNEKLFF.

This clone showed up just once. The CDR3 loop is CASSLDRAPHLGQFF. In nucleotides, the CDR3 is TGTGCCAGCAGTCTTGACAGGGCCCCTCACCTTGGGCAGTTCTTC. The chain is built from TRBV27 and TRBJ2-1; 7 positions agree with TRBD1. Germline assignment: CDR1 MNHEY and CDR2 SMNVEV (reference sequence). With 5 bases clipped from V and 12 bases from J, the junction kept 16 bases outside the gene matches. This CDR3 has 15 amino acids.

The chain links TRBV6-5 to TRBJ1-2; D is unclear. With 6 bases removed from V and 8 bases from J, the gap between germline ends came to 16 bases. The CDR3 is made up of 13 amino acids. CDR1 and CDR2 (germline): MNHEY, SVGAGI. CDR3 in DNA: TGTGCCAGCAGGCATCCCCCTGGGAGCGGCTACACCTTC. Protein sequence: CASRHPPGSGYTF.

The genes are TRBV4-1 and TRBJ2-5; a possible D gene is TRBD1 (6 bases). Trimming removed 4 bases at V and 1 base at J, with 10 bases between. This CDR3 spans 14 amino acids. The germline gives CDR1 MGHRA, CDR2 YSYEKL. CDR3 sequence reads: CASSPTGPQETQYF. DNA for the CDR3: TGCGCCAGCAGCCCTACAGGGCCCCAAGAGACCCAGTACTTC.

The V and J genes are TRBV9 and TRBJ2-1, with D hard to call. The CDR3 is 16 amino acids. Between the trimmed V and J ends, which lost 4 bases and 5 bases, there was a span of 19 bases. Per germline, CDR1 SGDLS and CDR2 YYNGEE. As DNA, the CDR3 is TGTGCCAGCAGCATTTACAAGGCCCGGGTCAACAATGAGCAGTTCTTC. It yields the protein CASSIYKARVNNEQFF.

The gene calls are TRBV5-4 and TRBJ2-2, with D perhaps TRBD2 (5 bases). The CDR3 has 14 amino acids. CDR1 and CDR2 (germline): SGHNT, YYREEE (reference sequence). The V gene lost 2 bases and the J gene lost 1 base, with 6 bases spanning the gap. DNA of the CDR3: TGTGCCAGCAGCTTAGGAGGGAACACCGGGGAGCTGTTTTTT. This sequence encodes CASSLGGNTGELFF.

This clone was observed a few times. The chain joins TRBV4-2 to TRBJ2-1; no clear D. The germline V gene encodes CDR1 LGHNA and CDR2 YNFKEQ. The ends were cut back, 0 bases at V and 6 bases at J, with 12 bases in the middle. The CDR3 contains 15 residues. CDR3 residues: CASSQELVLPNEQFF. CDR3 sequence (DNA): TGTGCCAGCAGCCAAGAATTAGTTCTACCCAATGAGCAGTTCTTC.

The chain is built from TRBV7-3 and TRBJ2-7; tentatively, D is TRBD2 (7 bases). Germline CDR1 is SGHTA and CDR2 is FQGTGA. This CDR3 spans 13 amino acids. Trimming left V 3 bases short and J 7 bases short, with 13 bases between. The CDR3 spells CASSLGGAGEQYF. CDR3 DNA: TGTGCCAGCAGCTTGGGGGGGGCGGGAGAGCAGTACTTC.

The J gene is TRBJ2-5, the V gene TRBV6-6; 8 bases map to TRBD2. The CDR3 is made up of 14 amino acids. Trimming cost V 3 bases and J 5 bases; bases outside gene matches: 5. Germline lookup yields CDR1 MNHNY and CDR2 SVGAGI (reference sequence). The CDR3 DNA reads as TGTGCCAGCAGTTATTATAGCGGGAAGGAGACCCAGTACTTC. This gives the protein CASSYYSGKETQYF.

The table lists this clone with a count of one. The rearrangement links TRBV2 to TRBJ1-5; 8 nucleotides agree with TRBD1. V trimming: 2 bases; J trimming: 4 bases; junction bases outside the gene matches: 4. The CDR3 consists of 15 residues. Germline values: CDR1 SNHLY, CDR2 FYNNEI. CDR3 sequence (DNA): TGTGCCAGCAGTGAACAGGGGGCGCGAAATCAGCCCCAGCATTTT. Residues: CASSEQGARNQPQHF.

This clone was seen a few times. This sequence joins TRBV6-5 and TRBJ1-2; 7 bases agree with TRBD1. This CDR3 has 13 residues. J gave up 7 bases and V 2 bases, and 4 bases lay outside the gene matches. Per germline, CDR1 MNHEY and CDR2 SVGAGI. CDR3 loop: CASSYTGVGGYTF. CDR3 bases: TGTGCCAGCAGTTACACAGGGGTTGGTGGCTACACCTTC.

The gene calls are TRBV9 and TRBJ1-2, with TRBD1 matching 7 bases. The CDR3 is made up of 15 amino acids. V was pared by 4 bases and J by 4 bases, with 10 bases of the junction left unmatched. Germline V CDR1 and CDR2: SGDLS, YYNGEE. The chain's CDR3 is CASSIRDSDTYGYTF. The CDR3 DNA reads TGTGCCAGCAGCATCCGGGACAGCGATACCTATGGCTACACCTTC.

V usage is TRBV5-1 and J usage is TRBJ1-2, with D possibly TRBD1 on 5 matching bases. V was pared by 0 bases and J by 3 bases, with 12 bases between. Per germline, CDR1 SGHRS and CDR2 YFSETQ. The CDR3 loop spans 15 amino acids. This chain's CDR3 is CASSLGGAVDYGYTF. CDR3 sequence (DNA): TGCGCCAGCAGCTTGGGCGGGGCTGTAGACTATGGCTACACCTTC.